The clone carrying this T cell receptor beta chain appeared many times. Its antigen remains unidentified. This entry is derived from a study of T cell repertoires in cytomegalovirus infection. Study in general: Public TCR beta signatures were indicative of both CMV infection and a matching HLA type.

In TCRdb, the reads were re-called with MiXCR into one record per CDR3 protein. The sample shows some 940,000 distinct CDR3 sequences, around 29% of them seen only once. Study results and limitations: The study found HLA-C-restricted CMV-specific TCR beta clonotypes dominating the ex vivo response.

The germline gives CDR1 MNHNY, CDR2 SVGAGI (reference sequence). The CDR3 spans 16 residues. Trimming cost V 6 bases and J 4 bases; bases outside gene matches: 15. Specimen: cultured CD8+ T cells from PBMCs, collected from culture after CMV antigen stimulation. This chain links TRBV6-6 with TRBJ2-7; 7 bases align to TRBD1. The sequence came from a human donor in good health (CMV status not recorded). Some clones in this sample may be carry-over from other donors' samples. In DNA form, the CDR3 reads TGTGCCAGCAGCAGGGCGAGGGGGCCGCGTCGGTACGAGCAGTACTTC. Translating it yields CASSRARGPRRYEQYF.